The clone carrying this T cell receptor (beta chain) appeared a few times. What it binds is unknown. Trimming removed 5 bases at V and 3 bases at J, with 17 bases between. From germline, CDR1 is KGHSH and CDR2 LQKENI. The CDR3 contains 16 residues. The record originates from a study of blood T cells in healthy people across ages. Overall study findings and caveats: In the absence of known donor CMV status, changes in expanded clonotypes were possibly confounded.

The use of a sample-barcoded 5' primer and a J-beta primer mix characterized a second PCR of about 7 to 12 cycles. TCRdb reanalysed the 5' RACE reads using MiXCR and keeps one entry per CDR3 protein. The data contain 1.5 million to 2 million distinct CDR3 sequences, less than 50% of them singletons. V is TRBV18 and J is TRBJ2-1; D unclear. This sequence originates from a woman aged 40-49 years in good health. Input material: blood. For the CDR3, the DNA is TGTGCCAGCTCAATCTCCCGGGCCTTAGACTACAATGAGCAGTTCTTC. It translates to CASSISRALDYNEQFF.